This is a list of T cell receptor beta chains from one sample in a study of T cell repertoires in cytomegalovirus infection. Their recognized antigens are unknown. TCRdb re-called the reads with MiXCR, one entry per CDR3 protein. Here the sample spans around 900,000 distinct CDR3 sequences, less than 35% being singletons. Sequenced here: cultured CD8+ T cells from PBMCs, sampled from culture after CMV antigen stimulation. Source of these receptors: a human donor in good health (CMV status not recorded). Some clones in this sample may be carry-over from other donors' samples. Both conserved end residues are part of each CDR3. D genes are given only for firm matches. Size tells how often a clone was seen (once, few, many) or the class of an expanded clone, and some rows leave it out.

clone_size | d_call | j_call | v_call | cdr3_nt | cdr3_aa
NA | NA | TRBJ2-5 | TRBV13 | TGTGCCAGCAGCCTACTAAGGGACCCGGTAGAGACCCAGTACTTC | CASSLLRDPVETQYF
NA | TRBD1 | TRBJ2-2 | TRBV12-3/TRBV12-4 | TGTGCCAGCAGTTTAATTCCAGGGGGATACACCGGGGAGCTGTTTTTT | CASSLIPGGYTGELFF
NA | NA | TRBJ1-4 | TRBV5-6 | TGTGCCAGCACCTTGCAAGAAGATGAAAAACTGTTTTTT | CASTLQEDEKLFF
few | NA | TRBJ1-2 | TRBV29-1 | TGCAGCTTTGAAGGGGACACCAGAGGCTACACCTTC | CSFEGDTRGYTF
many | NA | TRBJ2-1 | TRBV7-8 | TGTGCCAGCAGCTTTCTGAATGAGCAGTTCTTC | CASSFLNEQFF
few | TRBD1 | TRBJ1-5 | TRBV6-1 | TGTGCCAGCAGTGAGAGGACAGGCGATCAGCCCCAGCATTTT | CASSERTGDQPQHF
NA | NA | TRBJ2-2 | TRBV10-3 | TGTGCCATCAGAGAGGTATCCGGGGAGCTGTTTTTT | CAIREVSGELFF
NA | TRBD2 | TRBJ2-1 | TRBV6-5 | TGTGCCAGCAGTTACTCTGCGGGGGGACGTTACAATGAGCAGTTCTTC | CASSYSAGGRYNEQFF
many | NA | TRBJ2-7 | TRBV19 | TGTGCCAGCAGCCCGGGGCCCTCCTACGAGCAGTACTTC | CASSPGPSYEQYF
few | NA | TRBJ2-5 | TRBV11-2 | TGTGCCAGCAGCTTAGTTGTCGGACCCGTCCTACAAGAGACCCAGTACTTC | CASSLVVGPVLQETQYF
NA | TRBD1 | TRBJ1-6 | TRBV27 | TGTGCCAGCAGTCCAGGGGGGGACCGGCTTAATTCACCCCTCCACTTT | CASSPGGDRLNSPLHF
many | NA | TRBJ1-4 | TRBV6-5 | TGTGCCAGCAGTTACCATCGAGGGGTAAATGAAAAACTGTTTTTT | CASSYHRGVNEKLFF
many | TRBD1 | TRBJ2-5 | TRBV7-8 | TGTGCCAGCAGCTTAAGGACAGGGGGCAAGGAGACCCAGTACTTC | CASSLRTGGKETQYF
NA | NA | TRBJ1-1 | TRBV27 | TGTGCCAGCAGTTTGCTCGAACGACAGAACACTGAAGCTTTCTTT | CASSLLERQNTEAFF
few | TRBD1 | TRBJ2-1 | TRBV5-5 | TGTGCCAGCACCTGGGACAGGGCTAGTTCTGATGAGCAGTTCTTC | CASTWDRASSDEQFF
NA | NA | TRBJ1-1 | TRBV27 | TGTGCCAGCATTCGGGGTCCTGAAGCTTTCTTT | CASIRGPEAFF
many | TRBD2 | TRBJ2-3 | TRBV7-2 | TGTGCCAGCACCACACTAGCGGGCACAGATACGCAGTATTTT | CASTTLAGTDTQYF
NA | NA | TRBJ1-1 | TRBV25-1 | TGTGCCAGCAACCTGGGGCAGGAAGCTTTCTTT | CASNLGQEAFF
many | NA | TRBJ1-3 | TRBV7-9 | TGTGCCAGCAACCCGCGTGGGGTGGATGGAAACACCATATATTTT | CASNPRGVDGNTIYF
NA | NA | TRBJ1-2 | TRBV27 | TGTGCCAGCAGTTTGTCCTCCGAGGGATTCGCTATTGGCTACACCTTC | CASSLSSEGFAIGYTF
NA | NA | TRBJ2-3 | TRBV4-2 | TGTGCCAGCAGCCAGATTGGCGGCCCCACAGATACGCAGTATTTT | CASSQIGGPTDTQYF
NA | TRBD1 | TRBJ1-1 | TRBV6-5 | TGTGCCAGCAGTAGTAACAGGGGGGTCTCAGCTTTCTTT | CASSSNRGVSAFF
once | NA | TRBJ1-1 | TRBV6-6 | TGTGCCAGCAGTTACTCGCTTACAGGGTCGACTTTCTTT | CASSYSLTGSTFF
NA | NA | TRBJ1-2 | TRBV7-9 | TGTGCCAGCAGCTTGCTATTTAGAAGACAGACTACTTCTATGGATGGCTACACCTTC | CASSLLFRRQTTSMDGYTF
NA | NA | TRBJ2-1 | TRBV19 | TGTGCCAGTAGTAGCTATACAGCGAGCTCCTACAATGAGCAGTTCTTC | CASSSYTASSYNEQFF
NA | TRBD1 | TRBJ1-2 | TRBV2 | TGTGCCAGCAGTGATCAGGACAGGGCAGGCTATGGCTACACCTTC | CASSDQDRAGYGYTF
NA | TRBD2 | TRBJ2-2 | TRBV12-3/TRBV12-4 | TGTGCCAGCAGTCCTGGGACTAGCGGGTCCTCCTCGGCCGGGGAGCTGTTTTTT | CASSPGTSGSSSAGELFF
NA | NA | TRBJ2-1 | TRBV7-6 | TGTGCCAGCAGCTTAGTTGAGGGGCCCTACAATGAGCAGTTCTTC | CASSLVEGPYNEQFF
few | NA | TRBJ2-1 | TRBV12-3/TRBV12-4 | TGTGCCAGCAGTTTGGGGGAGCCTGAGCAGTTCTTC | CASSLGEPEQFF
few | NA | TRBJ2-1 | TRBV7-9 | TGTGCCAGCAGCCCCCGAGAAGGACAGTTGGATGAGCAGTTCTTC | CASSPREGQLDEQFF
NA | TRBD2 | TRBJ2-7 | TRBV4-1 | TGCGCCAGCAGCCTTAATGGAGACTTTCCCGAGCGGGGCTACGAGCAGTACTTC | CASSLNGDFPERGYEQYF
few | NA | TRBJ2-1 | TRBV19 | TGTGCCAGTAGTGACTCTCATCGGGATGAGCAGTTCTTC | CASSDSHRDEQFF
NA | TRBD1 | TRBJ1-5 | TRBV7-9 | TGTGCCAGCAGCTTGGGACAGGGGGATCATCAGCCCCAGCATTTT | CASSLGQGDHQPQHF
once | NA | TRBJ1-5 | TRBV4-1 | TGCGCCAGCAGCCTCGACCCAGGGAGCAATCAGCCCCAGCATTTT | CASSLDPGSNQPQHF
NA | NA | TRBJ2-7 | TRBV7-9 | TGTGCCAGCAGCTGGGGTGGGGACCCCTACTACGAGCAGTACTTC | CASSWGGDPYYEQYF
NA | TRBD2 | TRBJ2-2 | TRBV19 | TGTGCCAGTAACCCCGAGGGGCGGGGGGGCCGGACCGGGGAGCTGTTTTTT | CASNPEGRGGRTGELFF
many | TRBD1 | TRBJ1-1 | TRBV7-6 | TGTGCCAGCAGCCAGGGACAGGGTTGGAACACTGAAGCTTTCTTT | CASSQGQGWNTEAFF
NA | TRBD1 | TRBJ1-2 | TRBV5-1 | TGCGCCAGCAGCTGGGGGACAGGGGGTAACTATGGCTACACCTTC | CASSWGTGGNYGYTF
NA | TRBD1 | TRBJ1-2 | TRBV5-1 | TGCGCCAGCAGCACCGGGACAGGGGATGGCTATGGCTACACCTTC | CASSTGTGDGYGYTF
NA | TRBD2 | TRBJ2-3 | TRBV6-6 | TGTGCCAGCAGTTACACACTAGCGGGGGGTGGGGATACGCAGTATTTT | CASSYTLAGGGDTQYF
few | NA | TRBJ2-2 | TRBV7-4 | TGTGCCAGCAGCTCTCCGAGCCAAGGTAGCCTGAACACCGGGGAGCTGTTTTTT | CASSSPSQGSLNTGELFF
few | NA | TRBJ1-2 | TRBV28 | TGTGCCAGCAGCCCCGAACGGGGGAAAGGCTATGGCTACACCTTC | CASSPERGKGYGYTF